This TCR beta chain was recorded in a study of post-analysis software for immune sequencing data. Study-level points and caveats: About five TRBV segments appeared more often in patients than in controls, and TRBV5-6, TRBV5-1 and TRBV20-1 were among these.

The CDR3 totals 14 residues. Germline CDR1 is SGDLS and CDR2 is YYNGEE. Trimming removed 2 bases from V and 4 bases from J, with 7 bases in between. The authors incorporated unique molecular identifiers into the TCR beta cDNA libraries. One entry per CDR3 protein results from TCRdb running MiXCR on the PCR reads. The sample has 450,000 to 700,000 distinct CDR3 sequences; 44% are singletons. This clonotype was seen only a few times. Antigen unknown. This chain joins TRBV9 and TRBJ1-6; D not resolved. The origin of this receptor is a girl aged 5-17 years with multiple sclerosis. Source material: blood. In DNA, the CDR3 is TGTGCCAGCAGCGTGGCACGGTATAATTCACCCCTCCACTTT. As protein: CASSVARYNSPLHF.